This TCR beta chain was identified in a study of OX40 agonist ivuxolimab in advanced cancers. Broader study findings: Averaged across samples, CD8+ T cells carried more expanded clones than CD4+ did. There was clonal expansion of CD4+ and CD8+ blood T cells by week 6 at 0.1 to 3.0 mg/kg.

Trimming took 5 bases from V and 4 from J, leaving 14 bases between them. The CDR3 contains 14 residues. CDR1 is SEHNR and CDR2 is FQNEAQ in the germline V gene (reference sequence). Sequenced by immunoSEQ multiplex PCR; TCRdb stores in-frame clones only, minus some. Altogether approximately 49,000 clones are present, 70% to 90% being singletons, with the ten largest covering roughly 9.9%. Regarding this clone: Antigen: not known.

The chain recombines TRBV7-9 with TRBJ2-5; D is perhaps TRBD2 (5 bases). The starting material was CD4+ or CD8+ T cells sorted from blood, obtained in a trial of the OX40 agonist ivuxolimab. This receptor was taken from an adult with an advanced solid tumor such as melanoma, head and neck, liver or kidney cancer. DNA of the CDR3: TGTGCCAGCAGCCCTACCGGTGGAGGAGAGACCCAGTACTTC. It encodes CASSPTGGGETQYF.